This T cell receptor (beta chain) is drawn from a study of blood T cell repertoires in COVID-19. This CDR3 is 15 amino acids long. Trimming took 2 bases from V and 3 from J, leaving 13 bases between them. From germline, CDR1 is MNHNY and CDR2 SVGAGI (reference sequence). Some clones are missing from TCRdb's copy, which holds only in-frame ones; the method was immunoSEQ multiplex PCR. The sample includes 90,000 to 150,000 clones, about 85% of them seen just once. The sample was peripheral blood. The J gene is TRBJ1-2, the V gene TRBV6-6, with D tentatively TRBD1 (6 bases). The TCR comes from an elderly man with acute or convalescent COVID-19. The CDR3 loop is CASSYPTGGDYGYTF. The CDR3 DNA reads TGTGCCAGCAGTTACCCGACGGGGGGCGACTATGGCTACACCTTC.